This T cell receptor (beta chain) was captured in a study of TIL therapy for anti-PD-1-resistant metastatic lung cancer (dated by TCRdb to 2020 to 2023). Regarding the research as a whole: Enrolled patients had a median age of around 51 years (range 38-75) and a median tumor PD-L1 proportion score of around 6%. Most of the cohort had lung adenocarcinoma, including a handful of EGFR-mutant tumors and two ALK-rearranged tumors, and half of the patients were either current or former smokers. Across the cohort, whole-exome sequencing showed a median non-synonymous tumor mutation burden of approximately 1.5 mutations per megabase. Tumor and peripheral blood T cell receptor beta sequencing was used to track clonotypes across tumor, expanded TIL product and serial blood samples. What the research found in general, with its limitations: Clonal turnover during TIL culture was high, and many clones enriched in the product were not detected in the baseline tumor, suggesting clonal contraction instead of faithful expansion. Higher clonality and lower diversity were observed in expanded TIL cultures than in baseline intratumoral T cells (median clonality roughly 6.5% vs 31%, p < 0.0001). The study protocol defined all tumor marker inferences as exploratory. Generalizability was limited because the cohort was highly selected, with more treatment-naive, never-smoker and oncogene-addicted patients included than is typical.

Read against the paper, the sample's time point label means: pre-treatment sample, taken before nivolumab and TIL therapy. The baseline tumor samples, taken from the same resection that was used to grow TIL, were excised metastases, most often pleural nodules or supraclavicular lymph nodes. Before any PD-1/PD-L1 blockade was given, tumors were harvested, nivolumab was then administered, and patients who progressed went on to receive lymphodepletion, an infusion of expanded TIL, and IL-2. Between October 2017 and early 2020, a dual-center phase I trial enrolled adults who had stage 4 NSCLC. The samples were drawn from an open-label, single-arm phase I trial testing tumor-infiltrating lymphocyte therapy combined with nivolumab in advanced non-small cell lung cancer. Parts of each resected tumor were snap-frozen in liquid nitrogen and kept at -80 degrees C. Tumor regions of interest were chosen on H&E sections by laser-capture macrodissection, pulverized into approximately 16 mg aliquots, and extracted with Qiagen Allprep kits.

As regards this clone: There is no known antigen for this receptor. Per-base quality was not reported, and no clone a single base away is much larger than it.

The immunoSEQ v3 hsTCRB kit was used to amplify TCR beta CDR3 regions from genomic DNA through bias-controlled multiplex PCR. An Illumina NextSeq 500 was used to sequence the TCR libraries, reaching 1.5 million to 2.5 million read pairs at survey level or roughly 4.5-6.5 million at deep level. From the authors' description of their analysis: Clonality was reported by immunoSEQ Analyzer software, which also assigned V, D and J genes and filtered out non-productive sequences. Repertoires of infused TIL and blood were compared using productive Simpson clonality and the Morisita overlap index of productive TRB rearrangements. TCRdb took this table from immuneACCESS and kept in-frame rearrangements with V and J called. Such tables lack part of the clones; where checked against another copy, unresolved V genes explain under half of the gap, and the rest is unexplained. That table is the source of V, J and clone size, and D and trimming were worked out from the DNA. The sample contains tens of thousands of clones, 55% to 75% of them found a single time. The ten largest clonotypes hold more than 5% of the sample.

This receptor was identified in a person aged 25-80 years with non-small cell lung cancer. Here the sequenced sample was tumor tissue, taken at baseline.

The CDR3 protein sequence reads: CAWSVRQVGQPQHF. In nucleotides, the sequence is TGTGCCTGGAGTGTTAGACAGGTTGGACAGCCCCAGCATTTT. The chain couples TRBV30 to TRBJ1-5; a weak D assignment points to TRBD1 (6 bases agree). Trimming takes 0 bases from V and 7 bases from J, and the germline ends sit 13 bases apart. CDR1 is given as GTSNPN and CDR2 as SVGIG, both from the germline V gene (reference sequence). The CDR3 spans 14 residues, from the cysteine through the phenylalanine. Of the read, only the CDR3 DNA is kept; its 42 bases are in frame from base 1.